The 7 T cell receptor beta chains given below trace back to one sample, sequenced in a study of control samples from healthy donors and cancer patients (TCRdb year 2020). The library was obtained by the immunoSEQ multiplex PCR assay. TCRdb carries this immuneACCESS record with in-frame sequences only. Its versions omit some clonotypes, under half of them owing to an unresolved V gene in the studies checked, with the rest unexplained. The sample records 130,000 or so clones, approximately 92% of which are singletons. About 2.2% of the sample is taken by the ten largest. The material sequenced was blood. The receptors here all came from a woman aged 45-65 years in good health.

The CDR3 DNA is TGTGCCAGCGGGACAGGGTCCTACGAGCAGTACTTC. Protein: CASGTGSYEQYF. The chain is built from TRBV27 and TRBJ2-7; 9 bases map to TRBD1. In germline, CDR1 is MNHEY, CDR2 SMNVEV (reference sequence). V trimming: 8 bases; J trimming: 1 base; junction bases outside the gene matches: 0. This CDR3 has 12 residues.

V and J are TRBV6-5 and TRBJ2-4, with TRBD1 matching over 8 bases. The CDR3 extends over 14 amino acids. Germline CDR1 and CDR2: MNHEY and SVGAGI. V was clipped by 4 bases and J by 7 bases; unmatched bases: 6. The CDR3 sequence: CASSSRTGNNIQYF. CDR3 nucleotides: TGTGCCAGCAGTTCCAGGACAGGGAATAACATTCAGTACTTC.

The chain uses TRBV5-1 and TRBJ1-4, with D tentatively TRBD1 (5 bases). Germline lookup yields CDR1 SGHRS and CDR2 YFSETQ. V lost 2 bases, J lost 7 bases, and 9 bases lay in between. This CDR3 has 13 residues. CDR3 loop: CASSFGTSEKLFF. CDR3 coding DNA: TGCGCCAGCAGCTTTGGGACGTCTGAAAAACTGTTTTTT.

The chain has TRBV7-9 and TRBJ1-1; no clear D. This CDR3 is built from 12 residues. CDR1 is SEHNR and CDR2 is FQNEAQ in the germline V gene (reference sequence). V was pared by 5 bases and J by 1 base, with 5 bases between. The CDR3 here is CASSRENTEAFF. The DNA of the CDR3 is TGTGCCAGCAGCCGGGAGAACACTGAAGCTTTCTTT.

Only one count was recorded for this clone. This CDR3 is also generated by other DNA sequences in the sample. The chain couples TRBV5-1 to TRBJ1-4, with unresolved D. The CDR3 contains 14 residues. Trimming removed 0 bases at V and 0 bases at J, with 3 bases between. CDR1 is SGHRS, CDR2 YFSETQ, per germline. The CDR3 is CASSLGATNEKLFF. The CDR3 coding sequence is TGCGCCAGCAGCTTGGGTGCAACTAATGAAAAACTGTTTTTT.

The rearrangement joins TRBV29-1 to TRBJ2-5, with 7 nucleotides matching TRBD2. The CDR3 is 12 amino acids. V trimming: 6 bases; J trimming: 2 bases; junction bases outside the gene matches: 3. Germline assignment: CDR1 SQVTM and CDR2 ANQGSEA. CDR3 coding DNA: TGCAGCGTCGGGGAGGGACAAGAGACCCAGTACTTC. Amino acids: CSVGEGQETQYF.

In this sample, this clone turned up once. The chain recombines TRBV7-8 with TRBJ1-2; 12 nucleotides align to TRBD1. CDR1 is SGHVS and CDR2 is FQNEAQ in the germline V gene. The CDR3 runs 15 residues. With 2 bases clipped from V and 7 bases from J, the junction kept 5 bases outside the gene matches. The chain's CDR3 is CASSLMGQGAIGYTF. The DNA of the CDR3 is TGTGCCAGCAGCTTAATGGGACAGGGGGCTATTGGCTACACCTTC.